The 29 T cell receptor beta chains in this list originate from one sample, sequenced in a study. TCRdb re-called the 5' RACE reads through MiXCR, storing one row per CDR3 protein. Of roughly 58,000 distinct CDR3 sequences listed, roughly 20% are singletons. The sorted Tregs were CD4+CD25+CD127-/low cells. Specimen: tumor-infiltrating Tregs sorted from the breast tumor. The source of these receptors is a female donor with breast cancer.

The table lists this clonotype with a few counts. The chain recombines TRBV5-1 with TRBJ2-7, with a tentative D call TRBD2 (5 bases). The CDR3 spans 14 residues. With 3 bases removed from V and 3 bases from J, the gap between germline ends came to 13 bases. Germline-derived CDR1 and CDR2 are SGHRS and YFSETQ. This CDR3 reads CASSSSLEGYEQYF. The CDR3 region has the DNA TGCGCCAGCAGCTCCTCTCTCGAGGGCTACGAGCAGTACTTC.

This clonotype was seen at least ten times. The chain is built from TRBV7-2 and TRBJ1-2, with TRBD1 matching over 7 bases. This CDR3 has 15 residues. CDR1 SGHTA and CDR2 FQGNSA come from the germline V gene. After removal of 2 bases from V and 4 bases from J, the junction contained 7 bases not matched to a gene. The CDR3 sequence is CASSLSEGQVYGYTF. The CDR3 DNA sequence: TGTGCCAGCAGCTTATCAGAAGGACAGGTCTATGGCTACACCTTC.

This clonotype has a count of ten or more. The CDR3 loop is CSVSGVNEKLFF. CDR3 nucleotides: TGCAGCGTGTCCGGGGTGAATGAAAAACTGTTTTTT. The V gene is TRBV29-1, the J gene TRBJ1-4; D uncertain. Germline-derived CDR1 and CDR2 are SQVTM and ANQGSEA. There are 12 residues in the CDR3. V was clipped by 6 bases and J by 5 bases, with 10 bases between them.

This clonotype was found many times. The rearrangement joins TRBV24-1 to TRBJ2-4; 8 nucleotides align to TRBD1. This CDR3 has 15 residues. Germline V gene data show CDR1 as KGHDR and CDR2 as SFDVKD. V shed 3 bases, J shed 6 bases, and the junction held 6 bases outside the gene matches. CDR3: CATSDVRDRINIQYF. The CDR3 bases are TGTGCCACCAGTGATGTCCGGGACAGGATAAACATTCAGTACTTC.

The gene calls are TRBV5-1 and TRBJ1-1; a weak D match, TRBD1 (5 bases). The CDR3 is made up of 13 amino acids. Trimming shortened V by 4 bases and J by 5 bases, and 12 bases separated the two germline ends. Germline-derived CDR1 and CDR2 are SGHRS and YFSETQ. In DNA, the CDR3 is TGCGCCAGCAGCGCGGAGGGGTGGACTGAAGCTTTCTTT. It encodes CASSAEGWTEAFF.

This sequence joins TRBV6-1 and TRBJ2-2, with D hard to call. This CDR3 has 13 residues. The germline V gene encodes CDR1 MNHNS and CDR2 SASEGT. With 4 bases removed from V and 3 bases from J, the gap between germline ends came to 6 bases. The CDR3: CASSATYTGELFF. CDR3 sequence (DNA): TGTGCCAGCAGTGCGACCTACACCGGGGAGCTGTTTTTT.

This clonotype occurred once. One end of the junction is discordant with germline, which a read error may explain. The rearrangement uses TRBV10-3 and TRBJ2-2; the D is unclear. From germline, CDR1 is ENHRY and CDR2 SYGVKD. The CDR3 contains 14 residues. The CDR3 sequence is CASSVYANTGELFF. The CDR3 DNA reads as TGTGCCAGCAGTGTGTACGCAAACACCGGGGAGCTGTTTTTT.

About this clonotype: A much larger clone sits a single nucleotide away, making a read error possible. V usage is TRBV7-6 and J usage is TRBJ1-1, with 12 bases matching TRBD1. CDR1 and CDR2 (germline): SGHVS, FNYEAQ. The length of the CDR3 is 15 residues. Trimming cost V 0 bases and J 10 bases; bases outside gene matches: 6. In DNA form, the CDR3 reads TGTGCCAGCAGCTTAGCAGGGACAGGGGGCGAGAGAGCTTTCTTT. Translated: CASSLAGTGGERAFF.

This clonotype appeared many times. CDR3 DNA: TGCAGCGCCTCGACAGGGAGCAACTATGGCTACACCTTC. Protein: CSASTGSNYGYTF. V usage is TRBV29-1 and J usage is TRBJ1-2; the match to TRBD1 covers 7 bases. After removal of 7 bases from V and 2 bases from J, the junction contained 7 bases not matched to a gene. Germline loops: CDR1 SQVTM, CDR2 ANQGSEA. This CDR3 comprises 13 residues.

The chain is built from TRBV5-1 and TRBJ1-1; no definite D call. CDR1 and CDR2 from the germline V gene are SGHRS and YFSETQ. V lost 5 bases, J lost 1 base, and 12 bases lay in between. The CDR3 spans 14 residues. The CDR3 DNA is TGCGCCAGCAGTCGAAACGCAGAGAACACTGAAGCTTTCTTT. It encodes CASSRNAENTEAFF. The full variable domain, its missing parts supplied by reference TRBV5-1 and TRBJ1-1, is KAGVTQTPRYLIKTRGQQVTLSCSPISGHRSVSWYQQTPGQGLQFLFEYFSETQRNKGNFPGRFSGRQFSNSRSEMNVSTLELGDSALYLCASSRNAENTEAFFGQGTRLTVV.

Comment on this clonotype: A much bigger clone sits one base away, suggesting this may be a read error. V usage is TRBV7-9 and J usage is TRBJ2-3; D unresolved. The length of the CDR3 is 15 residues. V dropped 1 base and J dropped 2 bases, with 10 bases sitting between them. Germline V CDR1 and CDR2: SEHNR, FQNEAQ (reference sequence). CDR3 protein: CASSLGSVLTDTQYF. The CDR3 DNA is TGTGCCAGCAGCTTAGGGTCCGTGCTCACAGATACGCAGTATTTT.

This clonotype was detected a few times. The chain links TRBV12-3 or TRBV12-4 to TRBJ2-7, with TRBD1 as a possible D gene (5 bases). V was clipped by 3 bases and J by 6 bases, with 15 bases between them. This CDR3 has 14 residues. This CDR3 is CASSFARGASEQYF. The CDR3 bases are TGTGCCAGCAGTTTTGCTCGTGGGGCTTCCGAGCAGTACTTC.

CDR3 in DNA: TGTGCCAGCAGCCAAGGGCGAGGAGAAGAGACCCAGTACTTC. It codes for CASSQGRGEETQYF. The chain has TRBV3-1 and TRBJ2-5; D is unresolved. The CDR3 runs to 14 residues. V shed 1 base and J shed 3 bases, with 9 bases lying between them. CDR1 is LGHDT, CDR2 YNNKEL, per germline (reference sequence).

The J gene is TRBJ2-5, the V gene TRBV5-1; unclear D gene. CDR3 length: 13 residues. Germline CDR1 and CDR2: SGHRS and YFSETQ. Between the trimmed V and J ends, which lost 0 bases and 5 bases, there was a span of 8 bases. CDR3 sequence (DNA): TGCGCCAGCAGCTTGGAGGGTGGGGAGACCCAGTACTTC. This codes for CASSLEGGETQYF. Full variable domain (outside the CDR3, taken from reference TRBV5-1 and TRBJ2-5): KAGVTQTPRYLIKTRGQQVTLSCSPISGHRSVSWYQQTPGQGLQFLFEYFSETQRNKGNFPGRFSGRQFSNSRSEMNVSTLELGDSALYLCASSLEGGETQYFGPGTRLLVL.

The rearrangement uses TRBV30 and TRBJ2-7; 7 positions agree with TRBD2. The CDR3 contains 14 residues. Per the germline V gene, CDR1 is GTSNPN and CDR2 is SVGIG (reference sequence). The ends lost 2 bases at V and 2 bases at J; junction bases unmatched: 6. CDR3: CAWSFKRGTYEQYF. The CDR3 DNA is TGTGCCTGGAGTTTCAAGCGGGGAACCTACGAGCAGTACTTC.

Many counts were recorded for this clonotype. The CDR3 coding sequence is TGCGCCAGCAGCCGGGACGGCACCCAAGAGACCCAGTACTTC. This translates into CASSRDGTQETQYF. The chain carries TRBV5-1 and TRBJ2-5, with D perhaps given as TRBD1 or TRBD2 (5 bases each). V was trimmed by 4 bases and J by 1 base, leaving 11 bases between them. Per germline, CDR1 SGHRS and CDR2 YFSETQ. This CDR3 is built from 14 residues.

The chain couples TRBV27 to TRBJ2-3; D not certain. Trimming removed 6 bases from V and 5 bases from J, with 15 bases in between. The CDR3 contains 14 residues. Germline assignment: CDR1 MNHEY and CDR2 SMNVEV (reference sequence). CDR3 in amino acids: CASRKGKTKDTQYF. CDR3 sequence (DNA): TGTGCCAGCAGAAAAGGGAAAACTAAAGATACGCAGTATTTT.

This clonotype has at least ten counts. This chain joins TRBV12-3 or TRBV12-4 and TRBJ1-2; 11 bases line up with TRBD1. Unmatched junction bases numbered 2, after V lost 3 bases and J lost 8 bases. This CDR3 spans 13 amino acids. The CDR3 loop is CASSFRDRGGYTF. CDR3 bases: TGTGCCAGCAGTTTCCGGGACAGGGGGGGCTACACCTTC.

As to this clonotype: This is likely a read error, given that the CDR3 carries no conserved phenylalanine or tryptophan at its end. The chain recombines TRBV4-1 with TRBJ2-2, with TRBD2 matching over 7 bases. The CDR3 length is 16 residues. V lost 5 bases and J lost 1; bases outside the gene matches: 7. In germline, CDR1 is MGHRA, CDR2 YSYEKL. CDR3 loop: CASSDTGTKNTGELFS. DNA of the CDR3: TGCGCCAGCAGCGATACCGGGACTAAGAACACCGGGGAGCTGTTTTCT.

The chain couples TRBV7-2 to TRBJ2-7; 11 nucleotides align to TRBD2. CDR3 length equals 16 residues. V trimming: 5 bases; J trimming: 3 bases; junction bases outside the gene matches: 9. Germline CDR1 reads SGHTA; CDR2 reads FQGNSA. CDR3 sequence: CASSARLAGSNYEQYF. CDR3 coding DNA: TGTGCCAGCAGCGCGAGACTAGCGGGATCGAACTACGAGCAGTACTTC.

This clonotype was seen a few times. The V and J genes are TRBV20-1 and TRBJ2-2, with a possible D match to TRBD2 (6 bases). The CDR3 spans 14 residues. The germline V gene encodes CDR1 DFQATT and CDR2 SNEGSKA (reference sequence). V lost 0 bases and J 7 bases, leaving 12 bases between the germline ends. Written as DNA, the CDR3 is TGCAGTGCTAGAGATCTATGGAGGGGCGGGGAGCTGTTTTTT. Translating it yields CSARDLWRGGELFF.

The CDR3 nucleotides are TGTGCCAGCAGTCCAGGAATAAAAAACACTGAAGCTTTCTTT. Translation: CASSPGIKNTEAFF. V gene TRBV12-3 or TRBV12-4 combines with J gene TRBJ1-1; no clear D gene. Between the trimmed V and J ends, which lost 5 bases and 2 bases, there was a span of 12 bases. The CDR3 covers 14 residues.

This clonotype occurred many times. The chain joins TRBV20-1 to TRBJ2-7, with a possible D match to TRBD2 (6 bases). Germline assignment: CDR1 DFQATT and CDR2 SNEGSKA (reference sequence). The CDR3 totals 15 residues. The V end lost 6 bases, the J end lost 7 bases, and 25 bases lay between the germline ends. The CDR3 here is CSAYKTGTGRYEQYF. DNA for the CDR3: TGCAGTGCGTATAAGACCGGGACTGGGAGGTATGAGCAGTACTTC.

Note on this clonotype: Since a much larger clone is just one base distant, this may be a read error. The conserved final phenylalanine or tryptophan is absent from the CDR3, which likely points to a read error. This chain uses TRBV6-2 or TRBV6-3 with TRBJ1-1; D is possibly TRBD1 (6 bases). The CDR3 has 14 residues. CDR1 is MNHEY, CDR2 SVGEGT, per germline. The V end lost 2 bases, the J end lost 1 base, and 8 bases lay between the germline ends. Here the CDR3 reads CASSYDRRNTEAFC. The CDR3, as DNA: TGTGCCAGCAGTTACGACAGGAGGAACACTGAAGCTTTCTGT.

On this clonotype: A much larger clone lies a single base off, so this may be a read error. The chain carries TRBV5-4 and TRBJ2-2, with D perhaps TRBD1 (5 bases). This CDR3 comprises 13 residues. V was trimmed by 9 bases and J by 7 bases, leaving 16 bases between them. CDR1 SGHNT and CDR2 YYREEE come from the germline V gene (reference sequence). The CDR3 reads CANRRDLSGELFF. The CDR3 DNA reads as TGTGCCAACAGGCGCGATTTAAGCGGGGAGCTGTTTTTT.

The chain joins TRBV28 to TRBJ2-7; D uncertain. This CDR3 is built from 12 residues. V was pared by 6 bases and J by 4 bases, with 10 bases between. CDR1 MDHEN and CDR2 SYDVKM come from the germline V gene. CDR3 region: CASRPTGYEQYF. CDR3 coding DNA: TGTGCCAGCAGACCGACCGGATACGAGCAGTACTTC.

A few counts support this clonotype. The chain combines TRBV11-2 with TRBJ2-1; D may be TRBD2 (6 bases). The CDR3 extends over 16 amino acids. The V gene lost 4 bases and the J gene lost 1 base, with 14 bases spanning the gap. CDR1 and CDR2 (germline): SGHAT, FQNNGV. DNA for the CDR3: TGTGCCAGCAGCTCTCGGGACTCACGGTCCTACAATGAGCAGTTCTTC. The encoded protein is CASSSRDSRSYNEQFF.

This clonotype was seen many times. The J gene is TRBJ1-2, the V gene TRBV29-1; D remains ambiguous. With 2 bases removed from V and 6 bases from J, the gap between germline ends came to 7 bases. There are 11 residues in the CDR3. The germline CDR1 and CDR2 sequences are SQVTM and ANQGSEA. CDR3 sequence (DNA): TGCAGCGTTGAAAGGCATCATGGCTACACCTTC. Residues: CSVERHHGYTF.

V is TRBV2 and J is TRBJ2-5, with D possibly being TRBD2 (6 bases). The CDR3 runs 15 residues. V was shortened by 4 bases and J by 5 bases, with 17 bases between the two germline ends. The germline CDR1 and CDR2 sequences are SNHLY and FYNNEI. The CDR3 sequence: CASSADYGRGETQYF. The CDR3, as DNA: TGTGCCAGCAGTGCGGACTATGGGCGTGGGGAGACCCAGTACTTC.